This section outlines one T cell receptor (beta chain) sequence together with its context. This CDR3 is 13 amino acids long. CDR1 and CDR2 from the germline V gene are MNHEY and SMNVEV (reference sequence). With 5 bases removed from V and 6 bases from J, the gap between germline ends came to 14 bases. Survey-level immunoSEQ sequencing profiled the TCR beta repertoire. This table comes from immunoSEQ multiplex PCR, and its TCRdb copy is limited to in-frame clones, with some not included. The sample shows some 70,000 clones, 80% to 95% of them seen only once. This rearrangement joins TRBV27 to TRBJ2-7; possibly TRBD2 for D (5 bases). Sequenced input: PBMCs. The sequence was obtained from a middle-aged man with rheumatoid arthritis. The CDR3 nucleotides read TGTGCCAGCAGTGCCCAGAGCGCGGGCGAGCAGTACTTC. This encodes CASSAQSAGEQYF.